This T cell receptor (beta chain) was recorded in a study of vaccination and CD4 T cells after COVID-19. Study overall: Comprising six males and four females, the convalescent participants counted two Hispanic individuals among them.

Sequenced with the Oncomine TCR Beta short-read assay was DNA taken from cultured CD4+ T cells. After culture, CD4+ T cells served as the source for genomic DNA extraction. Each CDR3 protein is one row after TCRdb ran MiXCR on the PCR reads. This table holds 13,000 or so distinct CDR3 sequences, 40% to 50% found once. This clonotype has a handful of counts. Its cognate antigen is unknown. Described treatment: roughly ten-day PBMC culture with coronavirus spike peptide pools or control peptides (ViraFEST assay). Peptide pool stimulation in ViraFEST expanded antigen-specific T cells, whose TCRs were then sequenced. From germline, CDR1 is DFQATT and CDR2 SNEGSKA (reference sequence). V dropped 6 bases and J dropped 3; count of bases not matched to a gene: 12. The CDR3 has 15 amino acids.

The chain couples TRBV20-1 to TRBJ1-1; 8 bases agree with TRBD1. The source is a human donor who had recovered from COVID-19. What was sequenced was CD4+ T cells from blood, cultured in vitro. For the CDR3, the DNA is TGCAGTGCCCCCCGTGGCAGGGGGCGGTACACTGAAGCTTTCTTT. Amino acids: CSAPRGRGRYTEAFF.